Presented here are 17 T cell receptor beta chains from one specimen sequenced in a study of human T cells and chemical hapten exposure. From the RACE reads, TCRdb called clonotypes with MiXCR, one entry per CDR3 protein. The sample includes 380,000 or so distinct CDR3 sequences, about 5% of them seen just once. Time point of the sample: pre-sensitization, week 0. Treatment of the sample: therapeutic diphenylcyclopropenone sensitization with weekly scalp DPC. Here the sequenced sample was whole blood, taken in connection with sensitization to the hapten diphenylcyclopropenone (DPC). These receptors were obtained from a woman aged 18-29 years with alopecia areata. Some clones in this sample may be carry-over from other donors' samples.

This clonotype was observed many times. The CDR3 nucleotides read TGTGCCAGCAGCTTGTACGGGGCTTCCTACAATGAGCAGTTCTTC. As protein: CASSLYGASYNEQFF. The chain uses TRBV7-2 and TRBJ2-1, with D perhaps TRBD1 or TRBD2 (5 bases each). CDR3 size: 15 residues. Between the trimmed V and J ends, which lost 3 bases and 1 base, there was a span of 10 bases. Germline assignment: CDR1 SGHTA and CDR2 FQGNSA.

This clonotype was counted a few times. The chain is built from TRBV6-6 and TRBJ2-7; weak D call: TRBD1 (7 bases). Germline lookup yields CDR1 MNHNY and CDR2 SVGAGI (reference sequence). This CDR3 spans 16 amino acids. The V and J ends lost 5 bases and 2 bases respectively, with 19 bases between them. CDR3 coding DNA: TGTGCCAGCAGTCGCGAGGGGGGACAGCTAACCTACGAGCAGTACTTC. Protein sequence: CASSREGGQLTYEQYF.

This clonotype showed up just a few times. The J gene is TRBJ1-1, the V gene TRBV4-3; perhaps TRBD1 as D (6 bases). Germline CDR1 reads LGHNA; CDR2 reads YSLEER. Trimming left V 0 bases short and J 0 bases short, with 14 bases between. The CDR3 consists of 17 residues. CDR3 residues: CASSQDVDSFMNTEAFF. The CDR3 DNA sequence: TGCGCCAGCAGCCAAGATGTGGACAGCTTTATGAACACTGAAGCTTTCTTT.

This clonotype was counted ten times or more. The CDR3 is CASSQGVGSDYGYTF. DNA for the CDR3: TGTGCCAGCAGCCAAGGGGTAGGGAGCGACTATGGCTACACCTTC. The chain carries TRBV3-1 and TRBJ1-2; D not certain. The CDR3 consists of 15 residues. Germline-derived CDR1 and CDR2 are LGHDT and YNNKEL (reference sequence). Trimming removed 1 base from V and 3 bases from J, with 12 bases in between.

This chain links TRBV6-2 or TRBV6-3 with TRBJ2-5, with 9 bases lining up with TRBD2. CDR1 is MNHEY, CDR2 SVGEGT, per germline. The CDR3 sequence is 18 residues long. V shed 5 bases, J shed 5 bases, and the junction held 18 bases outside the gene matches. CDR3 coding DNA: TGTGCCAGCAGTACCACTAGGACTAGCGAGAAGCTGCGCGAGACCCAGTACTTC. It specifies CASSTTRTSEKLRETQYF.

In this sample, this clonotype turned up a few times. The chain employs TRBV20-1 and TRBJ1-1, with D possibly being TRBD1 (6 bases). Trimming pared 4 bases from V and 1 base from J, leaving 10 bases between. The CDR3 extends over 13 amino acids. Germline assignment: CDR1 DFQATT and CDR2 SNEGSKA (reference sequence). CDR3 residues: CSAIQGTNTEAFF. The CDR3 nucleotides are TGCAGTGCTATACAGGGAACGAACACTGAAGCTTTCTTT.

In this sample, this clonotype turned up many times. The chain has TRBV5-4 and TRBJ1-2; 7 bases are a match to TRBD1. CDR1 is SGHNT, CDR2 YYREEE, per germline (reference sequence). V shed 4 bases, J shed 8 bases, and the junction held 11 bases outside the gene matches. The CDR3 has 14 residues. CDR3 nucleotide sequence: TGTGCCAGCAGCCGTTGGGAGGGGGCGACCGGCTACACCTTC. The encoded protein is CASSRWEGATGYTF.

This clonotype was seen just once. The rearrangement uses TRBV28 and TRBJ1-1; the D is unclear. Germline CDR1 and CDR2: MDHEN and SYDVKM. This CDR3 is built from 15 residues. Trimming removed 5 bases at V and 6 bases at J, with 19 bases between. In DNA, the CDR3 is TGTGCCAGCAGTAGGTCCCGAGGTAATGTAGCTGAAGCTTTCTTT. Translating it yields CASSRSRGNVAEAFF.

The gene calls are TRBV2 and TRBJ1-4; TRBD1 is a possible D gene (5 bases). Germline CDR1 is SNHLY and CDR2 is FYNNEI. The ends were cut back, 8 bases at V and 5 bases at J, with 12 bases in the middle. The CDR3 loop spans 13 amino acids. This CDR3 reads CASRDAFNEKLFF. CDR3 sequence (DNA): TGTGCCAGCCGGGACGCATTCAATGAAAAACTGTTTTTT.

This clonotype was picked up many times. The J gene is TRBJ2-7, the V gene TRBV29-1; tentatively, D is TRBD2 (6 bases). This CDR3 has 12 amino acids. Germline V gene data show CDR1 as SQVTM and CDR2 as ANQGSEA. V lost 7 bases to trimming and J lost 4 bases, with 14 bases between them. CDR3 bases: TGCAGCGGAGGGACGGGGGTGTACGAGCAGTACTTC. This encodes CSGGTGVYEQYF.

This clonotype has more than one count but fewer than ten. The V and J genes are TRBV7-9 and TRBJ2-1; D is undetermined. The CDR3 extends over 12 amino acids. The V end was cut by 5 bases, the J end by 5 bases, with 7 bases between. The germline CDR1 and CDR2 sequences are SEHNR and FQNEAQ (reference sequence). The CDR3 is CASSRYDNEQFF. In DNA form, the CDR3 reads TGTGCCAGCAGCCGCTACGACAATGAGCAGTTCTTC.

This clonotype turned up a few times. This chain connects TRBV20-1 to TRBJ1-6; 8 nucleotides line up with TRBD1. Germline values: CDR1 DFQATT, CDR2 SNEGSKA (reference sequence). J gave up 7 bases and V 3 bases, and 2 bases lay outside the gene matches. CDR3 size: 13 residues. The DNA for the CDR3 is TGCAGTGCTAGGGACAGGGAGAATTCACCCCTCCACTTT. Translating it yields CSARDRENSPLHF.

This clonotype turned up a few times. The DNA of the CDR3 is TGTGCCAGCAGGGAAAACAGCCTCTGGGGCTACACCTTC. Residues: CASRENSLWGYTF. The chain carries TRBV6-1 and TRBJ1-2; D call uncertain. V was pared by 6 bases and J by 8 bases, with 16 bases between. CDR3 size: 13 residues. The germline V gene has CDR1 MNHNS and CDR2 SASEGT.

This chain joins TRBV20-1 and TRBJ1-5, with D possibly being TRBD1 (5 bases). V was pared by 0 bases and J by 6 bases, with 15 bases between. CDR3 length equals 15 residues. Per germline, CDR1 DFQATT and CDR2 SNEGSKA (reference sequence). This CDR3 reads CSARDRAQGFQPQHF. The CDR3 coding sequence is TGCAGTGCTAGAGATCGGGCGCAGGGTTTTCAGCCCCAGCATTTT.

This clonotype was seen more than once but under ten times. The CDR3 reads CASSRGRASSPLHF. CDR3 DNA: TGTGCCAGCAGCCGGGGCAGGGCGAGTTCACCCCTCCACTTT. The chain has TRBV3-1 and TRBJ1-6, with D tentatively TRBD1 (5 bases). Germline CDR1 and CDR2: LGHDT and YNNKEL (reference sequence). V was shortened by 4 bases and J by 9 bases, with 13 bases between the two germline ends. This CDR3 spans 14 amino acids.

This chain joins TRBV3-1 and TRBJ1-3; D perhaps matches TRBD1 (5 bases). V was cut by 1 base and J by 4 bases, with 8 bases left in between. The V gene's germline CDR1 is LGHDT and CDR2 YNNKEL (reference sequence). The CDR3 runs to 14 residues. The CDR3 sequence is CASSQGHRGNTIYF. In DNA form, the CDR3 reads TGTGCCAGCAGCCAAGGTCACAGGGGAAACACCATATATTTT.

This clonotype was detected a few times. The germline gene is not matched at one end of the junction; a read error may be the cause. The J gene is TRBJ2-2, the V gene TRBV7-7, with TRBD2 matching over 8 bases. CDR3 length: 14 residues. Germline values: CDR1 SSHAT, CDR2 FNYEAQ (reference sequence). The DNA of the CDR3 is TGTGCTAGCAGCTCGCGGGGGGCCACCGGGGAGCTGTTTTTT. Protein sequence: CASSSRGATGELFF.